This T cell receptor beta chain originates from a study of STAT5B mutations in CD4+ large granular lymphocyte leukemia (dated 2022 in TCRdb). As for the study more broadly: Among healthy controls, the CDR3 'QG' motif was associated with a particular HLA allele. The study compared the TCRbeta repertoires of patients with CD4+ T-cell large granular lymphocyte leukemia against the TCRbeta repertoires of healthy blood donors. Flow cytometry on FACSCanto II or FACSVerse showed that the purified fractions were more than 95% pure among lymphocytes.

The immunoSEQ assay at survey resolution was used to sequence TCRbeta rearrangements from genomic DNA. From the authors' description of their analysis: A lowest detectable productive clonotype frequency of 2.59 x 10-5 was observed in the TCR sequencing data. Only productive TCRbeta rearrangements, meaning sequences that were complete and in-frame, were kept for the analyses. Simpson clonality, calculated in the immunoSEQ Analyzer version 3.0, was used as the measure of sample clonality. Clones were grouped by frequency into very rare, small, medium, large (1-20%) or hyperexpanded (>20%) categories. Generation probabilities were estimated with OLGA 1.2.3, V-gene circos plots were made with VDJtools, specificities were looked up in VDJdb, and CDR3 motifs were identified with GLIPH. Imported from immuneACCESS, the table was reduced by TCRdb to in-frame sequences with V and J called. These copies leave out some clones; in studies compared against another copy, an unresolved V gene accounts for under half, and the cause of the remainder is not known. For V, J and clone size, that table is used; D and trimming come from the DNA. The sample contains roughly 24,000 clones, 72% of them found a single time. The top ten clonotypes cover 0.5% to 0.65% of the sample.

CDR1 and CDR2 were assigned from the germline V gene (reference sequence) as MNHNY and SVGAGI. Trimming accounts for 0 bases at V and 2 bases at J, while the number of junction bases matched to no gene is 2. Spanning cysteine to phenylalanine, the CDR3 consists of 15 amino acids. Only the CDR3 portion is preserved as DNA: 45 bases, with reading frame beginning at the first base. Healthy controls were 35 or so blood donors whose buffy coats came from the Finnish Red Cross blood service. All TCR-sequenced material derived from peripheral blood: patient blood samples and healthy donor buffy coats. Ficoll-Hypaque gradient centrifugation was used to isolate peripheral blood mononuclear cells. CD4+ cells were magnetically purified from the buffy coats of healthy controls. The Gentra Puregene Cell and Tissue kit was used for genomic DNA extraction, and quantification was performed on a Qubit 2.0 fluorometer.

General conclusions and limits of the study: Compared with healthy CD4+ repertoires, CD4-sorted patient repertoires appeared more clonal, and this difference remained even after the putative leukemic clones were removed. Main leukemic clonotypes were private to each patient, although less than 30% of the main leukemic clonotypes were found at low frequency in the non-leukemic repertoires of other patients. The data were not HLA-matched, and the relatively small sample size could explain the higher clonality seen in CD4+ compared with CD8+ T-LGLL. Enrichment of TRBV06-family usage was observed among the top patient clones (8/27) relative to healthy controls (2/35).

This clone was seen only once. No cognate antigen has been identified for it. Nothing much larger sits one base from this clone, and base qualities are not available. The rearranged chain carries TRBV6-6 and TRBJ2-7; TRBD1 aligns with 9 central bases. Sequencing was performed on CD4+ T cells from blood buffy coats. This clonotype was obtained from a human donor in good health. The CDR3 region has the sequence CASSYSGDRAYEQYF. The sequenced DNA: TGTGCCAGCAGTTACTCGGGGGACAGGGCCTACGAGCAGTACTTC.